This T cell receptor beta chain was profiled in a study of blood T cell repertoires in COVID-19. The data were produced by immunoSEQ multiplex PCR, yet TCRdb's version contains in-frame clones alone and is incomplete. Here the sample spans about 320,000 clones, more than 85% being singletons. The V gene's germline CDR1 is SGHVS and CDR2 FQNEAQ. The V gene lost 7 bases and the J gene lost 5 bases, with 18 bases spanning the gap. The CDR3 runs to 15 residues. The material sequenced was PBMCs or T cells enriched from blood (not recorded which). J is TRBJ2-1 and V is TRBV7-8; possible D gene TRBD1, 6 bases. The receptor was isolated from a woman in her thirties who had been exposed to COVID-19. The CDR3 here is CASTGAFRRNNEQFF. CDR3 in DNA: TGTGCCAGCACAGGGGCCTTTAGGAGGAACAATGAGCAGTTCTTC.